The 17 T cell receptor beta chains below were found in one sample sequenced in a study of OX40 agonist ivuxolimab in advanced cancers. Clones were read by immunoSEQ multiplex PCR, and TCRdb kept only the in-frame ones, dropping some. This table has fewer than 55,000 clones, 84% appearing once. The sequences come from CD4+ or CD8+ T cells sorted from blood, collected in a trial of the OX40 agonist ivuxolimab. These receptors all stem from an adult with an advanced solid tumor such as melanoma, head and neck, liver or kidney cancer.

This clone was counted between two and nine times. J is TRBJ2-5 and V is TRBV5-1; possible D gene TRBD2, 5 bases. The CDR3 totals 15 residues. V was pared by 0 bases and J by 3 bases, with 12 bases between. The germline gives CDR1 SGHRS, CDR2 YFSETQ. The DNA of the CDR3 is TGCGCCAGCAGCTTGGCCCCGGACGGGGAAGAGACCCAGTACTTC. Translated, it gives CASSLAPDGEETQYF.

The V and J genes are TRBV7-8 and TRBJ1-4; 10 bases align to TRBD1. The CDR3 is 14 amino acids. Unmatched junction bases numbered 5, after V lost 5 bases and J lost 8 bases. The germline gives CDR1 SGHVS, CDR2 FQNEAQ. Here the CDR3 DNA reads TGTGCCAGCAGCATTCGGGACAGGGGCGAAAAACTGTTTTTT. Translation: CASSIRDRGEKLFF.

This clone has a handful of counts. The CDR3 loop is CASSPRTPGIEKLFF. DNA for the CDR3: TGTGCCAGCAGCCCTCGGACCCCAGGGATTGAAAAACTGTTTTTT. The chain links TRBV9 to TRBJ1-4; TRBD1 is a possible D gene (5 bases). There are 15 residues in the CDR3. Between the trimmed V and J ends, which lost 4 bases and 7 bases, there was a span of 17 bases. Germline V gene data show CDR1 as SGDLS and CDR2 as YYNGEE.

This chain links TRBV14 with TRBJ2-1, with 10 bases lining up with TRBD2. This CDR3 spans 15 amino acids. Germline trimming cut 3 bases from V and 7 bases from J; bases unmatched to any gene: 6. Per germline, CDR1 SGHDN and CDR2 FVKESK. The CDR3 loop is CASSQASGRGNEQFF. Written as DNA, the CDR3 is TGTGCCAGCAGCCAGGCTAGCGGGAGAGGGAATGAGCAGTTCTTC.

The chain couples TRBV30 to TRBJ1-4; D ambiguous. V gave up 0 bases and J gave up 6 bases, with 8 bases separating them. Germline values: CDR1 GTSNPN, CDR2 SVGIG (reference sequence). CDR3 length: 13 amino acids. The CDR3 DNA follows: TGTGCCTGGAGTGTACCCGGAGATGAAAAACTGTTTTTT. Translation gives CAWSVPGDEKLFF.

CDR3 loop: CASSFGRLTSTDTQYF. Here the CDR3 DNA reads TGTGCCAGCAGTTTCGGGAGGTTGACTAGCACAGATACGCAGTATTTT. The chain employs TRBV27 and TRBJ2-3; TRBD2 matches 7 bases. The CDR3 is 16 amino acids. Germline V gene data show CDR1 as MNHEY and CDR2 as SMNVEV (reference sequence). V trimming: 3 bases; J trimming: 0 bases; junction bases outside the gene matches: 6.

This sequence joins TRBV30 and TRBJ2-7; 9 nucleotides agree with TRBD2. The V gene end was trimmed by 1 base and the J gene end by 6 bases; junction bases not matched to a gene: 10. This CDR3 spans 15 amino acids. From germline, CDR1 is GTSNPN and CDR2 SVGIG (reference sequence). CDR3 in DNA: TGTGCCTGGAGTGGAAAATTAGCGGGAGAAGGCGAGCAGTACTTC. Translating it yields CAWSGKLAGEGEQYF.

The genes are TRBV11-3 and TRBJ2-1, with 11 bases identical to TRBD2. CDR1 and CDR2 (germline): SGHNT, YENEEA. The CDR3 has 18 amino acids. Trimming at V came to 1 base and at J to 11 bases, leaving 16 bases not matched to a gene. The CDR3 loop reads CASSLALSSGGPTQQQFF. The CDR3 region has the DNA TGTGCCAGCAGCTTAGCCCTCTCTAGCGGGGGGCCTACCCAGCAGCAGTTCTTC.

The CDR3 DNA is TGCGCCAGCAGCCAAGATCTAGGAGCGGGAGGCTACGAGCAGTACTTC. Amino acids: CASSQDLGAGGYEQYF. The V and J genes are TRBV4-1 and TRBJ2-7, with 9 bases aligning to TRBD2. The germline V gene has CDR1 MGHRA and CDR2 YSYEKL. The CDR3 loop spans 16 amino acids. V lost 0 bases, J lost 3 bases, and 6 bases stayed unmatched.

The V call is TRBV9, the J call TRBJ2-3, with D unresolved. The CDR3 contains 17 residues. Trimming stripped 3 bases from V and 2 bases from J, with 19 bases between. The V gene's germline CDR1 is SGDLS and CDR2 YYNGEE. The CDR3 here is CASSASLRGAVTDTQYF. The CDR3 nucleotides read TGTGCCAGCAGCGCCTCCTTGCGCGGAGCCGTCACAGATACGCAGTATTTT.

The chain uses TRBV27 and TRBJ2-5, with TRBD2 as a possible D gene (5 bases). Trimming stripped 7 bases from V and 2 bases from J, with 11 bases between. Germline V gene sequence: CDR1 MNHEY, CDR2 SMNVEV (reference sequence). The CDR3 is 13 residues long. CDR3 amino acids: CASTSGPQETQYF. The CDR3, as DNA: TGTGCCAGCACGAGCGGCCCACAAGAGACCCAGTACTTC.

This chain joins TRBV4-2 and TRBJ2-2; D remains unclear. This CDR3 has 12 residues. Trimming removed 5 bases at V and 5 bases at J, with 6 bases between. The V gene's germline CDR1 is LGHNA and CDR2 YNFKEQ. CDR3 loop: CASSLGTGELFF. CDR3 nucleotide sequence: TGTGCCAGCAGCTTGGGTACCGGGGAGCTGTTTTTT.

This chain connects TRBV6-6 to TRBJ2-7, with D possibly being TRBD1 or TRBD2 (5 bases each). Trimming took off 0 bases at V and 5 bases at J, with 17 bases between the two ends. Looked up from germline, CDR1 is MNHNY and CDR2 is SVGAGI (reference sequence). CDR3 length: 16 amino acids. The CDR3 sequence is CASSYSAALTADEQYF. The CDR3 bases are TGTGCCAGCAGTTACTCGGCCGCGTTGACAGCGGACGAGCAGTACTTC.

This clone is a singleton in its sample. CDR3 protein: CAWSGQGYVEAFF. The CDR3 DNA follows: TGTGCCTGGAGTGGGCAGGGGTACGTTGAAGCTTTCTTT. The chain combines TRBV30 with TRBJ1-1, with D tentatively TRBD1 (6 bases). The CDR3 runs to 13 residues. The germline gives CDR1 GTSNPN, CDR2 SVGIG (reference sequence). V was cut by 1 base and J by 7 bases, with 13 bases left in between.

The V and J genes are TRBV4-3 and TRBJ2-7; D is unresolved. Germline V lookup: CDR1 LGHNA, CDR2 YSLEER. With 4 bases removed from V and 0 bases from J, the gap between germline ends came to 10 bases. There are 14 residues in the CDR3. CDR3 coding DNA: TGCGCCAGCAGCCCTGACACGGCCTCCTACGAGCAGTACTTC. The encoded protein is CASSPDTASYEQYF.

The chain uses TRBV19 and TRBJ2-5; D remains unclear. The germline V gene encodes CDR1 LNHDA and CDR2 SQIVND (reference sequence). V lost 1 base to trimming and J lost 6 bases, with 3 bases between them. This CDR3 comprises 11 residues. The CDR3 DNA reads as TGTGCCAGTAGTATAGGGCAGACCCAGTACTTC. As protein: CASSIGQTQYF. Looking up the rest from reference TRBV19 and TRBJ2-5 gives the full variable domain: DGGITQSPKYLFRKEGQNVTLSCEQNLNHDAMYWYRQDPGQGLRLIYYSQIVNDFQKGDIAEGYSVSREKKESFPLTVTSAQKNPTAFYLCASSIGQTQYFGPGTRLLVL.

This clone has a single count. This chain joins TRBV7-9 and TRBJ2-7; D call uncertain. The germline V gene has CDR1 SEHNR and CDR2 FQNEAQ (reference sequence). The V gene lost 5 bases and the J gene lost 2 bases, with 10 bases spanning the gap. CDR3 length equals 13 residues. CDR3 DNA sequence: TGTGCCAGCAGCGTACCTGGGGCCTACGAGCAGTACTTC. Translated, it gives CASSVPGAYEQYF.